Presented here are 10 T cell receptor beta chains from one specimen sequenced in a study of T-cell reconstitution after alpha-beta-depleted transplantation in children. Unique molecular identifiers were incorporated when the TCRbeta library was constructed. TCRdb used MiXCR to reprocess the PCR reads, holding one entry per CDR3 protein. The sample carries some 550,000 distinct CDR3 sequences, 20% to 25% recorded once. This specimen consisted of PBMCs, mostly from graft donor cells, obtained 360 days after TCRalphabeta/CD19-depleted stem cell transplant. These receptors all stem from a boy under three years old who had a stem cell transplant for acute myeloid leukemia, so the T cells may come from the graft donor.

The CDR3 spells CASSEGSIEAFF. The CDR3 coding sequence is TGTGCCAGCAGTGAGGGGAGTATTGAAGCTTTCTTT. V is TRBV25-1 and J is TRBJ1-1; no definite D call. CDR3 length equals 12 residues. CDR1 and CDR2 (germline): MGHDK, SYGVNS. V lost 3 bases and J lost 7, with 9 bases in between.

This clonotype was observed at least ten times. The J gene is TRBJ1-1, the V gene TRBV29-1; D is uncertain. The CDR3 contains 13 residues. The V gene lost 2 bases and the J gene lost 0 bases, with 7 bases spanning the gap. Germline-derived CDR1 and CDR2 are SQVTM and ANQGSEA. The CDR3 DNA sequence: TGCAGCGTTGAACGGGAGTTGAACACTGAAGCTTTCTTT. This sequence encodes CSVERELNTEAFF.

This clonotype has just a few counts. Germline is not matched at one junction end, which may reflect a read error. The chain has TRBV7-6 and TRBJ1-3; maybe TRBD1 (6 bases). The germline CDR1 and CDR2 sequences are SGHVS and FNYEAQ. This CDR3 is 17 amino acids long. CDR3 loop: CASSLGQASFSGNTTYF. CDR3 coding DNA: TGTGCCAGCAGCTTAGGACAGGCCTCGTTCTCTGGAAACACCACATATTTT.

The chain employs TRBV6-1 and TRBJ2-2; TRBD2 matches 13 bases. Per germline, CDR1 MNHNS and CDR2 SASEGT. V was clipped by 6 bases and J by 7 bases; unmatched bases: 8. The CDR3 is 16 residues long. Here the CDR3 DNA reads TGTGCCAGCAGACGTCCGGGACTAGCGGGGCTCGGGGAGCTGTTTTTT. This encodes CASRRPGLAGLGELFF.

This clonotype was seen ten or more times. The chain couples TRBV12-3 or TRBV12-4 to TRBJ1-2; D gene uncertain. This CDR3 is 14 amino acids long. The V end lost 1 base, the J end lost 4 bases, and 10 bases lay between the germline ends. The CDR3 is CASSLDGDFYGYTF. The DNA of the CDR3 is TGTGCCAGCAGTTTAGACGGGGATTTCTATGGCTACACCTTC.

This chain joins TRBV12-3 or TRBV12-4 and TRBJ2-5; 15 positions match TRBD2. The ends lost 6 bases at V and 4 bases at J; junction bases unmatched: 3. CDR3 length equals 15 residues. The CDR3 sequence: CASRRTSGGGETQYF. Written as DNA, the CDR3 is TGTGCCAGCAGACGGACTAGCGGGGGGGGAGAGACCCAGTACTTC.

This clonotype was detected ten times or more. V is TRBV20-1 and J is TRBJ1-4, with a tentative D call TRBD1 (5 bases). This CDR3 comprises 14 residues. The V gene's germline CDR1 is DFQATT and CDR2 SNEGSKA (reference sequence). Trimming removed 2 bases from V and 0 bases from J, with 7 bases in between. The CDR3 sequence: CSARRGATNEKLFF. DNA of the CDR3: TGCAGTGCTAGAAGGGGTGCAACTAATGAAAAACTGTTTTTT.

In its sample, this clonotype was seen many times. The chain joins TRBV6-1 to TRBJ2-6; D ambiguous. V lost 7 bases, J lost 0 bases, and 10 bases lay in between. The CDR3 is 15 amino acids. The germline V gene has CDR1 MNHNS and CDR2 SASEGT. CDR3 sequence: CASTPWGSGANVLTF. In DNA form, the CDR3 reads TGTGCCAGCACCCCATGGGGCTCTGGGGCCAACGTCCTGACTTTC.

This clonotype occurred a few times. V and J are TRBV12-3 or TRBV12-4 and TRBJ1-4; maybe TRBD1 (5 bases). V was shortened by 3 bases and J by 7 bases, with 9 bases between the two germline ends. The CDR3 has 13 residues. The CDR3 region has the DNA TGTGCCAGCAGTTTTTTTGGGGGTGAAAAACTGTTTTTT. Translated, it gives CASSFFGGEKLFF.

Only a few counts were recorded for this clonotype. The chain is built from TRBV29-1 and TRBJ2-5, with 7 bases identical to TRBD1. The CDR3 has 13 residues. Per germline, CDR1 SQVTM and CDR2 ANQGSEA. V trimming: 4 bases; J trimming: 5 bases; junction bases outside the gene matches: 7. CDR3 residues: CSVVRQGRETQYF. CDR3 in DNA: TGCAGCGTTGTAAGACAGGGTCGGGAGACCCAGTACTTC.